This T cell receptor beta chain was documented in a study of blood T cells in healthy people across ages. Combining a sample-barcoded 5' primer with a J-beta primer mix, a second PCR ran for about 7 to 11 cycles. One entry per CDR3 protein, called by TCRdb with MiXCR from the 5' RACE reads. The data hold more than 550,000 distinct CDR3 sequences, with roughly 20% observed a single time. Sample donors were healthy Caucasian individuals that came from Russia, aged roughly 6 to 100. CDR1 and CDR2 (germline): LNHDA, SQIVND (reference sequence). The CDR3 runs to 15 residues. The sequence was collected from a man in his 70s in good health. The chain is built from TRBV19 and TRBJ2-1; D is unresolved. The J call may be faulty, since TRBJ2-7 better matches the DNA end. Material for sequencing was blood. The CDR3 protein is CASSISGQIFDEQYF. CDR3 coding DNA: TGTGCCAGTAGTATATCTGGTCAGATCTTTGACGAGCAGTACTTC.